This TCR beta chain appears in the sequencing data of a study of T cell responses to AZD1222 COVID-19 vaccine. Study observations and caveats: Females outnumbered males among donors, who were mostly white British; clonal diversity was possibly underestimated. Repertoire sampling was restricted to post-peak T cell response timepoints.

This clone has more than one count but fewer than ten. Its antigen is undetermined. V dropped 6 bases and J dropped 3 bases, with 15 bases sitting between them. Germline V lookup: CDR1 KGHSY, CDR2 FQNENV. The CDR3 extends over 15 amino acids. The method was immunoSEQ multiplex PCR; TCRdb's version includes in-frame clones alone and lacks a portion of them. The sample consists of 70,000 or so clones, around four fifths of them appearing once. The origin of this receptor is an adult who received the AZD1222 COVID-19 vaccine. Sequenced here: peripheral blood, sampled 28 days after the second AZD1222 dose. The chain is built from TRBV16 and TRBJ1-3; D perhaps matches TRBD1 (5 bases). CDR3 in DNA: TGTGCCAGCAGTTCCGACAGCCTAATTGGAAACACCATATATTTT. Amino acid sequence: CASSSDSLIGNTIYF.